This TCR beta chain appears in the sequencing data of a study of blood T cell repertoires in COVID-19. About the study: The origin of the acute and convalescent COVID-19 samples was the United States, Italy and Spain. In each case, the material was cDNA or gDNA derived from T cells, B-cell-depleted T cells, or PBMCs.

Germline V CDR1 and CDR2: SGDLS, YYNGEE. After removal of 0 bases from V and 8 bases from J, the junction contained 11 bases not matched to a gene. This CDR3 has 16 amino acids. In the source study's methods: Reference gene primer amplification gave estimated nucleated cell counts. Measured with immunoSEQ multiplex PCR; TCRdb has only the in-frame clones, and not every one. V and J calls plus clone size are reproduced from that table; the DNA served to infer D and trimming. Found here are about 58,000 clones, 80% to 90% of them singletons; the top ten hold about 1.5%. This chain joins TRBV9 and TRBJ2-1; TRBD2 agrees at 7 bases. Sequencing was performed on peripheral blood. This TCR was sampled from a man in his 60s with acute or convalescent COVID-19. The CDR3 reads CASSVGLRLAFDEQFF. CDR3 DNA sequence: TGTGCCAGCAGCGTAGGTCTTCGACTAGCTTTTGATGAGCAGTTCTTC.